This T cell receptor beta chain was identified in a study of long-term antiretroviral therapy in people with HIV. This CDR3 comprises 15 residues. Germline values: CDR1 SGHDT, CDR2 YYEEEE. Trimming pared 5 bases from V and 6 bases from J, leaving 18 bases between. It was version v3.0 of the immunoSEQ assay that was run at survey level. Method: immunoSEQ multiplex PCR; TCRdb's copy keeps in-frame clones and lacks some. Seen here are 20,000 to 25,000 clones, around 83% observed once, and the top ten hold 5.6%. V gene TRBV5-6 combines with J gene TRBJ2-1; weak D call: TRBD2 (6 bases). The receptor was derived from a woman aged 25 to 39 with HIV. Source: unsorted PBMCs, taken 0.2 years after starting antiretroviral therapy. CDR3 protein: CASSNWRDYGNEQFF. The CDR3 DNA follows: TGTGCCAGCAGTAACTGGCGGGATTACGGCAATGAGCAGTTCTTC.